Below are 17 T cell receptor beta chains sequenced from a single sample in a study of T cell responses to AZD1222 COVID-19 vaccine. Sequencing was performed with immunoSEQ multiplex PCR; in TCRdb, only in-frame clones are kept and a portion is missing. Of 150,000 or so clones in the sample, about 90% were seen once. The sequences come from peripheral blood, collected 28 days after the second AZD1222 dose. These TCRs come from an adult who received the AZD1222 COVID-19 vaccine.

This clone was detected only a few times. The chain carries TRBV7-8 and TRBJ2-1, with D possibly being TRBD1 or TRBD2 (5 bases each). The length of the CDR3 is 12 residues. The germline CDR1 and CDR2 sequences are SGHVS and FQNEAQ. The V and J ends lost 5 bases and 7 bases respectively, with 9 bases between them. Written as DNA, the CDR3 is TGTGCCAGCAGCCGGGACCCTAATGAGCAGTTCTTC. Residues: CASSRDPNEQFF.

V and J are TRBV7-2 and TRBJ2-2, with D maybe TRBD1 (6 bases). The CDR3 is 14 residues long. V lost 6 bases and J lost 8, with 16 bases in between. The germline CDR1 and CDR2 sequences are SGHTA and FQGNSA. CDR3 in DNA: TGTGCCAGCAGGGGCCCCCCAGGGACAGGGGAGCTGTTTTTT. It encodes CASRGPPGTGELFF.

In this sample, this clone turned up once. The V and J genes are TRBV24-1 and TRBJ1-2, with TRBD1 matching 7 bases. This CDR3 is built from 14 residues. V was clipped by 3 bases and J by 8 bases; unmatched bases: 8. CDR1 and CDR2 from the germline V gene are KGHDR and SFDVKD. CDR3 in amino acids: CATSDAKGAGGYTF. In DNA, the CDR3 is TGTGCCACCAGTGATGCCAAGGGGGCGGGAGGCTACACCTTC.

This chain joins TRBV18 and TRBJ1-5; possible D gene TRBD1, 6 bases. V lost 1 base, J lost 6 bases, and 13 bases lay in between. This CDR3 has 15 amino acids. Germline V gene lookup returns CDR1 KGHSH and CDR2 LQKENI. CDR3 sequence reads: CASSPRVGGSQPQHF. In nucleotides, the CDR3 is TGTGCCAGCTCACCACGGGTAGGGGGGAGTCAGCCCCAGCATTTT. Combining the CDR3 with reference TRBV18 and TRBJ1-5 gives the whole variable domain NAGVMQNPRHLVRRRGQEARLRCSPMKGHSHVYWYRQLPEEGLKFMVYLQKENIIDESGMPKERFSAEFPKEGPSILRIQQVVRGDSAAYFCASSPRVGGSQPQHFGDGTRLSIL.

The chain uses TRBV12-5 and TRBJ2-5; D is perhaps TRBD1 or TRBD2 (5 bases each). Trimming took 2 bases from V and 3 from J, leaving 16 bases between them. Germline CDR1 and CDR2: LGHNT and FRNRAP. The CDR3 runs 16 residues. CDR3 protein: CASGLFGTVAEETQYF. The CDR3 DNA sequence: TGTGCTAGTGGTTTGTTCGGGACGGTCGCCGAAGAGACCCAGTACTTC.

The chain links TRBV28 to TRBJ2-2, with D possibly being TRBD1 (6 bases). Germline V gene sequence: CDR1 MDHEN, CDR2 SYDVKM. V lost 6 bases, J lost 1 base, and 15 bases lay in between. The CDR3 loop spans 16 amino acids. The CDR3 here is CASRQGGIGNTGELFF. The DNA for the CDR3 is TGTGCCAGCAGGCAAGGGGGAATCGGGAACACCGGGGAGCTGTTTTTT.

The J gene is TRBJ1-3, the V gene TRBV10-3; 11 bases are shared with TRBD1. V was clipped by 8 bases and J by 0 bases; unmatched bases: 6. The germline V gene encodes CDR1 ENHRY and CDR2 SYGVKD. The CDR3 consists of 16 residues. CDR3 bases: TGTGCCATCGGAGGACAGGGGGCGAGCTCTGGAAACACCATATATTTT. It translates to CAIGGQGASSGNTIYF.

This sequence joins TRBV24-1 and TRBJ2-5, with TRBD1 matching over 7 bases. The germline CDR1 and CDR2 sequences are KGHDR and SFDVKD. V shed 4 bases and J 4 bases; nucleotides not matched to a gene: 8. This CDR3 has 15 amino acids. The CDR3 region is CATSDIQGPGETQYF. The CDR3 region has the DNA TGTGCCACCAGTGACATACAGGGGCCGGGAGAGACCCAGTACTTC.

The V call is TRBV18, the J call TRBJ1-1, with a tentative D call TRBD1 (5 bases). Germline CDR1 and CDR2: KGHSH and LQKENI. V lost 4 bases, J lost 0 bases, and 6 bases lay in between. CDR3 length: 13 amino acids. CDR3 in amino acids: CASSLGVNTEAFF. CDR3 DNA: TGTGCCAGCTCACTAGGGGTGAACACTGAAGCTTTCTTT. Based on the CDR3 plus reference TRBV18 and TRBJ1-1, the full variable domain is NAGVMQNPRHLVRRRGQEARLRCSPMKGHSHVYWYRQLPEEGLKFMVYLQKENIIDESGMPKERFSAEFPKEGPSILRIQQVVRGDSAAYFCASSLGVNTEAFFGQGTRLTVV.

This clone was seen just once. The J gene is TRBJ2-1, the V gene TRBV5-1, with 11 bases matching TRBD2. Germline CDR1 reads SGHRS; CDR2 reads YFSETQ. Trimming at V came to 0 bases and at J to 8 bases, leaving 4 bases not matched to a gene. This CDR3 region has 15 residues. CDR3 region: CASSLGIAGGDEQFF. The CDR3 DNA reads TGCGCCAGCAGCTTGGGAATAGCGGGAGGGGATGAGCAGTTCTTC.

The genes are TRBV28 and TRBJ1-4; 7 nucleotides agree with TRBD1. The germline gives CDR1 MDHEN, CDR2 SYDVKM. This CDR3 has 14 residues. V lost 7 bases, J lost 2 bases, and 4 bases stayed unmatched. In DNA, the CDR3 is TGTGCCAGCACAGCAGGGGGTACTAATGAAAAACTGTTTTTT. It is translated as CASTAGGTNEKLFF.

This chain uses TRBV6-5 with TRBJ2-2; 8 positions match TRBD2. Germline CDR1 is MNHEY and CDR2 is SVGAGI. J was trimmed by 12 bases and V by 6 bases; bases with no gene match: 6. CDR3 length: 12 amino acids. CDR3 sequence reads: CASRIGGGKLFF. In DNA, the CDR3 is TGTGCCAGCAGGATCGGGGGGGGGAAGCTGTTTTTT.

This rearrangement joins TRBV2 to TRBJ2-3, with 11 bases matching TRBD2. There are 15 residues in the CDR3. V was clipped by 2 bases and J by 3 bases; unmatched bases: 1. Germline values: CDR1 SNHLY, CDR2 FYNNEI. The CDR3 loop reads CASSERLAGTDTQYF. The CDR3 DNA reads TGTGCCAGCAGTGAAAGACTAGCGGGGACAGATACGCAGTATTTT.

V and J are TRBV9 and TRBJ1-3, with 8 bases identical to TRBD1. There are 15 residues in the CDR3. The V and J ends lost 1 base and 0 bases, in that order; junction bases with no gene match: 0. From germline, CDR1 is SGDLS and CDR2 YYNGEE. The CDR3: CASSVTGGSGNTIYF. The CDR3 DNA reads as TGTGCCAGCAGCGTAACAGGGGGCTCTGGAAACACCATATATTTT.

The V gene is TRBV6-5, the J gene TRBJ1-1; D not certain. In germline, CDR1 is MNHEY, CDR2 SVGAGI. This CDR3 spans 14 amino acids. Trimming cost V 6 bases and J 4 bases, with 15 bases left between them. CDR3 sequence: CASRPGPGGTEAFF. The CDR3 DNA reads TGTGCCAGCAGGCCCGGACCGGGTGGCACTGAAGCTTTCTTT.

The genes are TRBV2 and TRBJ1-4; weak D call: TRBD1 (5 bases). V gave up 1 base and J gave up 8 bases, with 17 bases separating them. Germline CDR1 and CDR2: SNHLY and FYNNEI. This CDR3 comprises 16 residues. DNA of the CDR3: TGTGCCAGCAGTGAAGTAGCAGGGATAGGGCGAGAAAAACTGTTTTTT. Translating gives CASSEVAGIGREKLFF.

The CDR3 region has the DNA TGTGCCAGCAGCCAACCTTGGACAGGGTTTCAAGAGACCCAGTACTTC. Protein: CASSQPWTGFQETQYF. This chain uses TRBV5-6 with TRBJ2-5, with 8 nucleotides matching TRBD1. The CDR3 is 16 amino acids. Trimming took 4 bases from V and 2 from J; bases not matched to a gene: 10. The germline V gene encodes CDR1 SGHDT and CDR2 YYEEEE.